This T cell receptor beta chain was recovered during a study of T cells in Graves' hyperthyroidism and ophthalmopathy. Looked up from germline, CDR1 is DFQATT and CDR2 is SNEGSKA (reference sequence). This CDR3 has 13 amino acids. V lost 0 bases to trimming and J lost 6 bases, with 11 bases between them. Researchers took RNA transcripts and amplified the TCR beta CDR3 regions from them. The primer set for the first-round RT-PCR of the TCR CDR3 was HTBI. TCRdb independently ran MiXCR on the multiplex PCR reads; one entry per CDR3 protein. The sample holds 600,000 to 750,000 distinct CDR3 sequences, 17% seen once. This clonotype was recorded a few times.

The sequencing input was blood. The V and J genes are TRBV20-1 and TRBJ1-2; perhaps TRBD1 as D (5 bases). The TCR comes from a man in his fifties or sixties with Graves' hyperthyroidism. This chain's CDR3 is CSARETEDHGYTF. CDR3 in DNA: TGCAGTGCTAGAGAGACAGAAGATCATGGCTACACCTTC.